The text below deals with one TCR beta chain. In the source study's methods: How many nucleated cells were present was estimated from reference gene primer amplification. Here immunoSEQ multiplex PCR was the method, and the copy in TCRdb shows in-frame clones only, minus some. V, J and clone size derive from that table, while D and trimming were established from the DNA sequence. The sample lists around 200,000 clones; 80% to 90% were seen once. V was shortened by 2 bases and J by 4 bases, with 9 bases between the two germline ends. Per germline, CDR1 MNHNY and CDR2 SVGAGI (reference sequence). This CDR3 has 14 amino acids. The data belong to a study of blood T cell repertoires in COVID-19. Study as a whole: Samples taken during acute and convalescent COVID-19 were collected in the United States, Italy and Spain. The analysed material was cDNA or gDNA that came from T cells, B-cell-depleted T cells, or PBMCs.

The source of this sequence is a human donor with active or convalescent COVID-19. The donor label of this sample is uncertain. Sequenced sample: peripheral blood. V usage is TRBV6-6 and J usage is TRBJ1-3; D gene ambiguous. In DNA, the CDR3 is TGTGCCAGCAGTTACCCGGGAGCCGGAAACACCATATATTTT. It translates to CASSYPGAGNTIYF.